Listed below are T cell receptor beta chains from one sample, sequenced in a study of blood T cell repertoires in COVID-19. Produced via immunoSEQ multiplex PCR; TCRdb's table is partial and in-frame only. The sample has about 74,000 clones, approximately 80% seen once; the top ten hold 10% to 15%. The sample taken for sequencing was peripheral blood. The receptors shown here come from a human donor in a cohort sampled during active COVID-19. Each CDR3 is given with its conserved first and last residue. The D gene is left open where the match is weak. The size field is filled for only some rows; it gives once, few, many or a size class.

>.|15|TRBV5-6|TRBJ2-5|.
CASSPDRRVRETQYF
TGTGCCAGCAGCCCCGACAGGCGGGTAAGGGAGACCCAGTACTTC
>.|14|TRBV29-1|TRBJ1-1|.
CSVDARGLNTEAFF
TGCAGCGTTGACGCTAGGGGGTTGAACACTGAAGCTTTCTTT
>TRBD1|12|TRBV6-5|TRBJ2-1|once
CASWDRHNEQFF
TGTGCCAGCTGGGACAGGCACAATGAGCAGTTCTTC
>.|12|TRBV3-1/TRBV3-2|TRBJ1-1|once
CASSQVGRSAFF
TGTGCCAGCAGCCAAGTGGGGCGGTCAGCTTTCTTT
>TRBD1|15|TRBV5-4|TRBJ2-3|.
CASSLTGDRTDTQYF
TGTGCCAGCAGCTTGACAGGGGATCGCACAGATACGCAGTATTTT
>TRBD1|14|TRBV7-2|TRBJ2-7|.
CASSSGTGGYEQYF
TGTGCCAGCAGCTCTGGGACAGGGGGTTACGAGCAGTACTTC
>.|15|TRBV7-2|TRBJ2-3|.
CASSLGAGQTDTQYF
TGTGCCAGCAGCTTAGGAGCGGGCCAAACAGATACGCAGTATTTT
>TRBD1|14|TRBV2|TRBJ1-5|.
CASSDLTGGQPQHF
TGTGCCAGCAGTGACTTGACAGGGGGTCAGCCCCAGCATTTT
>.|15|TRBV6-5|TRBJ2-3|.
CASTRQGFSTDTQYF
TGTGCCAGCACCCGCCAGGGCTTCTCCACAGATACGCAGTATTTT
>.|18|TRBV28|TRBJ1-5|.
CASSLPRTVLAKISPQHF
TGTGCCAGCAGTTTACCGAGGACAGTACTGGCCAAAATCAGCCCCCAGCATTTT
>.|14|TRBV5-1|TRBJ2-3|.
CASSNPQGTDTQYF
TGCGCCAGCAGCAATCCCCAGGGCACAGATACGCAGTATTTT
>.|13|TRBV11-2|TRBJ1-1|.
CASSVGTPTEAFF
TGTGCCAGCAGCGTAGGGACACCCACTGAAGCTTTCTTT
>.|17|TRBV3-1/TRBV3-2|TRBJ2-3|few
CASSQGLASVRTDTQYF
TGTGCCAGCAGCCAAGGTCTGGCTAGCGTCCGCACAGATACGCAGTATTTT
>TRBD1|16|TRBV14|TRBJ1-5|few
CASSQVVWDRNQPQHF
TGTGCCAGCAGCCAAGTCGTCTGGGACAGAAATCAGCCCCAGCATTTT
>TRBD2|15|TRBV4-2|TRBJ2-1|.
CASSQGNSGGSEQFF
TGTGCCAGCAGCCAAGGGAATAGCGGGGGGTCTGAGCAGTTCTTC
>TRBD2|15|TRBV18|TRBJ2-3|.
CASSPTSGAGDTQYF
TGTGCCAGCTCACCGACTAGCGGGGCTGGAGATACGCAGTATTTT
>TRBD1|16|TRBV28|TRBJ1-4|.
CASSSTGAGTNEKLFF
TGTGCCAGCAGTTCGACAGGGGCGGGTACTAATGAAAAACTGTTTTTT
>TRBD2|17|TRBV3-1/TRBV3-2|TRBJ2-3|.
CASTTISGGRSTDTQYF
TGTGCCAGCACCACTATTAGCGGGGGCCGAAGCACAGATACGCAGTATTTT
>.|12|TRBV7-9|TRBJ1-1|few
CASSSGYTEAFF
TGTGCCAGCAGCTCCGGTTATACTGAAGCTTTCTTT
>.|15|TRBV6-5|TRBJ2-7|.
CASFPPPKSTYEQYF
TGTGCCAGCTTCCCCCCCCCGAAAAGTACTTACGAGCAGTACTTC
>.|14|TRBV6-5|TRBJ1-1|.
CASTSGVLNTEAFF
TGTGCCAGCACCTCGGGGGTTCTGAACACTGAAGCTTTCTTT
>.|12|TRBV10-3|TRBJ2-1|.
CAIGRPDNEQFF
TGTGCCATCGGGAGACCGGACAATGAGCAGTTCTTC